Listed here are 14 T cell receptor beta chains from one sample, sequenced in a study of prognosis after radiotherapy for stage I lung cancer. The authors amplified TCR beta CDR3 from genomic DNA using two-round multiplex PCR. Individual primers that were specific to each TRBV and TRBJ gene served in first-round PCR. TCRdb used MiXCR to reprocess the multiplex PCR reads, holding one entry per CDR3 protein. The table has tens of thousands of distinct CDR3 sequences, around 45% seen once. The material was PBMCs, obtained before or after stereotactic body radiation therapy (not recorded which). These receptor sequences come from a donor aged 50 or older with non-small cell lung cancer.

Note on this clonotype: This likely came from a read error, as a far larger clone is one base away. As DNA, the CDR3 is TGTGCCAGCAGTTACTGTTTCAATGAGCAGTTCTTC. It specifies CASSYCFNEQFF. V gene TRBV6-6 combines with J gene TRBJ2-1; D is undetermined. Germline-derived CDR1 and CDR2 are MNHNY and SVGAGI (reference sequence). V lost 1 base to trimming and J lost 6 bases, with 4 bases between them. This CDR3 has 12 residues.

The gene calls are TRBV6-1 and TRBJ2-7, with D tentatively TRBD2 (6 bases). The germline gives CDR1 MNHNS, CDR2 SASEGT. This CDR3 contains 16 residues. Trimming shortened V by 0 bases and J by 3 bases, and 15 bases separated the two germline ends. The CDR3, as DNA: TGTGCCAGCAGTGAAGCGTCTTTTAGCGGAGACTACGAGCAGTACTTC. Translated, it gives CASSEASFSGDYEQYF.

The J gene is TRBJ2-7, the V gene TRBV5-1; TRBD1 agrees at 9 bases. V shed 2 bases, J shed 2 bases, and the junction held 2 bases outside the gene matches. The CDR3 sequence is 14 residues long. CDR1 is SGHRS, CDR2 YFSETQ, per germline. CDR3 region: CASSLTGGTYEQYF. The CDR3 nucleotides read TGCGCCAGCAGCTTAACAGGGGGCACCTACGAGCAGTACTTC.

This clonotype rates as medium-sized. The chain uses TRBV5-1 and TRBJ1-2; maybe TRBD1 (5 bases). Per germline, CDR1 SGHRS and CDR2 YFSETQ. The CDR3 is 15 amino acids. Trimming left V 0 bases short and J 6 bases short, with 15 bases between. The CDR3 here is CASSLGTGRGDGYTF. CDR3 coding DNA: TGCGCCAGCAGCTTGGGCACAGGCCGGGGGGATGGCTACACCTTC.

This clonotype was detected many times. The rearrangement links TRBV4-3 to TRBJ2-7; 7 bases fit TRBD1. Trimming took 2 bases from V and 2 from J; bases not matched to a gene: 9. The CDR3 runs to 16 residues. Germline V gives CDR1 LGHNA, CDR2 YSLEER. This CDR3 is CASSQRTGARAYEQYF. CDR3 nucleotide sequence: TGCGCCAGCAGCCAACGAACAGGGGCGAGGGCCTACGAGCAGTACTTC.

This clonotype was seen repeatedly, ten times or more. V and J are TRBV7-7 and TRBJ1-1; D gene uncertain. This CDR3 has 13 residues. In germline, CDR1 is SSHAT, CDR2 FNYEAQ (reference sequence). Trimming left V 5 bases short and J 4 bases short, with 11 bases between. The CDR3: CASSVEVGTEAFF. The CDR3 DNA reads as TGTGCCAGCAGCGTTGAAGTAGGCACTGAAGCTTTCTTT.

The chain uses TRBV4-3 and TRBJ2-7; 7 nucleotides match TRBD2. J lost 2 bases, V lost 1 base, and 5 bases had no gene match. Germline V gene lookup returns CDR1 LGHNA and CDR2 YSLEER. CDR3 length equals 15 residues. The DNA of the CDR3 is TGCGCCAGCAGCCAAGGGGAGGGACTGGCCTACGAGCAGTACTTC. Translated: CASSQGEGLAYEQYF.

This clonotype was seen ten or more times. The rearrangement joins TRBV9 to TRBJ2-7; TRBD1 matches at 8 bases. The CDR3 runs 15 residues. The ends lost 4 bases at V and 0 bases at J; junction bases unmatched: 6. CDR1 SGDLS and CDR2 YYNGEE come from the germline V gene. This CDR3 reads CASSLTGGFSYEQYF. CDR3 nucleotide sequence: TGTGCCAGCAGCCTCACAGGGGGGTTCTCCTACGAGCAGTACTTC.

This clonotype was observed at least ten times. The CDR3 protein is CASSLASGGSGDRGNEQFF. In DNA, the CDR3 is TGTGCCAGCAGCTTGGCCTCGGGGGGTAGCGGGGACCGAGGGAATGAGCAGTTCTTC. The gene calls are TRBV5-6 and TRBJ2-1; 8 bases align to TRBD2. Germline trimming cut 0 bases from V and 7 bases from J; bases unmatched to any gene: 18. Germline assignment: CDR1 SGHDT and CDR2 YYEEEE. CDR3 length equals 19 residues.

This clonotype occurred many times. The V call is TRBV5-1, the J call TRBJ2-5; TRBD1 matches 8 bases. CDR1 and CDR2 (germline): SGHRS, YFSETQ. V was clipped by 4 bases and J by 3 bases; unmatched bases: 8. The CDR3 covers 15 residues. CDR3: CASSPDRGGEETQYF. The CDR3 coding sequence is TGCGCCAGCAGCCCCGACAGGGGCGGCGAAGAGACCCAGTACTTC. The variable domain in full, with the rest retrieved from reference TRBV5-1 and TRBJ2-5, is KAGVTQTPRYLIKTRGQQVTLSCSPISGHRSVSWYQQTPGQGLQFLFEYFSETQRNKGNFPGRFSGRQFSNSRSEMNVSTLELGDSALYLCASSPDRGGEETQYFGPGTRLLVL.

DNA of the CDR3: TGTGCCAGCAATCCAGGGACCAACACCGGGGAGCTGTTTTTT. This codes for CASNPGTNTGELFF. This rearrangement joins TRBV6-1 to TRBJ2-2; the D gene could be TRBD1 or TRBD2 (5 bases each). V lost 7 bases and J 2 bases, leaving 11 bases between the germline ends. Germline V lookup: CDR1 MNHNS, CDR2 SASEGT. The CDR3 totals 14 residues.

Of note for this clonotype: Given a far larger clone just one base away, this is likely a sequencing read error. The chain joins TRBV6-6 to TRBJ1-5, with TRBD1 matching over 9 bases. The CDR3 runs 15 residues. CDR1 and CDR2 from the germline V gene are MNHNY and SVGAGI (reference sequence). The CDR3 region is CASSYFTGGNQPHHF. CDR3 in DNA: TGTGCCAGCAGTTACTTTACAGGGGGCAATCAGCCCCATCATTTT.

The J gene is TRBJ2-6, the V gene TRBV7-3; D ambiguous. Looked up from germline, CDR1 is SGHTA and CDR2 is FQGTGA. The CDR3 length is 14 residues. Trimming took 7 bases from V and 2 from J, leaving 9 bases between them. The CDR3 region is CASIRVPGANVLTF. The CDR3 DNA is TGTGCCAGCATCCGGGTACCTGGGGCCAACGTCCTGACTTTC.

This clonotype has at least ten counts. The rearrangement joins TRBV2 to TRBJ1-2; D uncertain. From germline, CDR1 is SNHLY and CDR2 FYNNEI. V was pared by 2 bases and J by 4 bases, with 11 bases between. This CDR3 comprises 14 residues. CDR3 loop: CASSESTTSYGYTF. The CDR3 nucleotides are TGTGCCAGCAGTGAATCGACAACATCCTATGGCTACACCTTC.